Below, 24 T cell receptor beta chains from the same sample are listed, as sequenced in a study of T cells after yellow fever vaccination. TCRdb recomputed calls from the 5' RACE reads with MiXCR, one row per CDR3 protein. This sample yields some 120,000 distinct CDR3 sequences, of which more than 7.5% are seen a single time; less than 30% belongs to the top ten. The sample in question was CD8+ T cells sorted from PBMCs, obtained 45 days after the yellow fever booster vaccination. All receptors derive from a man younger than 40 who received the YFV17D yellow fever vaccine.

The gene calls are TRBV9 and TRBJ2-5; TRBD2 might be the D (6 bases). CDR1 and CDR2 from the germline V gene are SGDLS and YYNGEE. This CDR3 comprises 15 residues. Trimming left V 0 bases short and J 3 bases short, with 12 bases between. CDR3 coding DNA: TGTGCCAGCAGCGTAGAGCCGGCTAGCGAAGAGACCCAGTACTTC. Protein sequence: CASSVEPASEETQYF.

This clonotype was observed many times. The chain links TRBV9 to TRBJ2-1; 8 bases fit TRBD2. The CDR3 length is 16 residues. The V and J ends lost 0 bases and 2 bases, in that order; junction bases with no gene match: 4. The germline V gene encodes CDR1 SGDLS and CDR2 YYNGEE. The CDR3 here is CASSVGTSRTYNEQFF. In DNA, the CDR3 is TGTGCCAGCAGCGTAGGGACTAGCAGAACCTACAATGAGCAGTTCTTC.

This clonotype was seen at least ten times. The rearrangement joins TRBV28 to TRBJ2-5; 11 bases are a match to TRBD2. The CDR3 runs to 15 residues. Trimming cost V 3 bases and J 4 bases; bases outside gene matches: 4. Germline V CDR1 and CDR2: MDHEN, SYDVKM. In nucleotides, the CDR3 is TGTGCCAGCAGTTTCAGCCTAGCGGGAGGAGAGACCCAGTACTTC. Translating it yields CASSFSLAGGETQYF.

The sample holds many counts of this clonotype. J is TRBJ2-7 and V is TRBV4-3, with D uncertain. Germline lookup yields CDR1 LGHNA and CDR2 YSLEER. The CDR3 is made up of 17 amino acids. V shed 1 base and J shed 3 bases, with 19 bases lying between them. Here the CDR3 DNA reads TGCGCCAGCAGCCAAGTCTGGACCGGGTCGGAAAACTACGAGCAGTACTTC. It codes for CASSQVWTGSENYEQYF.

This clonotype showed up just a few times. The CDR3 region has the DNA TGTGCCAGCAGTCCTCCGGGACTAGCGGGAGACGGATCCTACAATGAGCAGTTCTTC. It translates to CASSPPGLAGDGSYNEQFF. The genes are TRBV28 and TRBJ2-1, with TRBD2 matching 14 bases. The CDR3 is made up of 19 amino acids. In germline, CDR1 is MDHEN, CDR2 SYDVKM. J lost 1 base, V lost 5 bases, and 10 bases had no gene match.

This clonotype appeared many times. A read error may account for a junction end that differs from germline. The chain employs TRBV7-7 and TRBJ2-7, with D perhaps TRBD1 (6 bases). CDR3 length: 14 amino acids. Germline V gene sequence: CDR1 SSHAT, CDR2 FNYEAQ (reference sequence). CDR3 region: CASSLGDMKYEQYF. The CDR3, as DNA: TGTGCTAGCAGCTTAGGGGACATGAAATACGAGCAGTACTTC.

V and J are TRBV12-3 or TRBV12-4 and TRBJ2-5; 12 nucleotides line up with TRBD2. V dropped 7 bases and J dropped 5; count of bases not matched to a gene: 2. The CDR3 consists of 13 residues. The CDR3 DNA is TGTGCCAGCAATCTAGCGGGAGGGGAGACCCAGTACTTC. It is translated as CASNLAGGETQYF.

The table lists this clonotype with a few counts. The chain's CDR3 is CSVEDLGQGREQYF. The DNA for the CDR3 is TGCAGCGTTGAAGATTTAGGACAGGGTCGAGAGCAGTACTTC. V is TRBV29-1 and J is TRBJ2-7; 8 bases are shared with TRBD1. The CDR3 loop spans 14 amino acids. V lost 0 bases and J lost 7; bases outside the gene matches: 8. Germline CDR1 is SQVTM and CDR2 is ANQGSEA.

This clonotype appeared a few times. This chain uses TRBV4-3 with TRBJ2-3; D is possibly TRBD1 (6 bases). Per the germline V gene, CDR1 is LGHNA and CDR2 is YSLEER. The CDR3 is made up of 14 amino acids. V was pared by 4 bases and J by 0 bases, with 8 bases between. CDR3 DNA: TGCGCCAGCAGCCTGGACAGCAGCACAGATACGCAGTATTTT. Its protein is CASSLDSSTDTQYF.

This clonotype was picked up many times. The gene calls are TRBV29-1 and TRBJ2-3, with 10 bases matching TRBD2. Germline CDR1 reads SQVTM; CDR2 reads ANQGSEA. J was trimmed by 5 bases and V by 5 bases; bases with no gene match: 10. This CDR3 contains 15 residues. The CDR3: CSVILGLAGVDTQYF. The CDR3 DNA reads TGCAGCGTTATTCTAGGGCTAGCGGGAGTAGATACGCAGTATTTT.

This clonotype was counted between two and nine times. This chain uses TRBV5-1 with TRBJ2-5, with D possibly matching TRBD1 (6 bases). This CDR3 has 17 amino acids. Trimming pared 0 bases from V and 4 bases from J, leaving 19 bases between. Per germline, CDR1 SGHRS and CDR2 YFSETQ. CDR3 region: CASSLGPTGSETETQYF. The CDR3 DNA reads TGCGCCAGCAGCTTGGGCCCGACAGGATCAGAGACAGAGACCCAGTACTTC.

This clonotype has more than one count but fewer than ten. The CDR3 region has the DNA TGCAGTGCTAGAGATTCCGGGACTAGCGGTTACTACGAGCAGTACTTC. This sequence encodes CSARDSGTSGYYEQYF. The genes are TRBV20-1 and TRBJ2-7; 11 bases agree with TRBD2. Losses at the gene ends were 0 bases for V and 3 bases for J; bases not matched to a gene: 7. The V gene's germline CDR1 is DFQATT and CDR2 SNEGSKA (reference sequence). This CDR3 is built from 16 residues.

This clonotype was detected ten times or more. V and J are TRBV5-6 and TRBJ2-1; a possible D gene is TRBD1 (6 bases). This CDR3 has 17 residues. Germline V gives CDR1 SGHDT, CDR2 YYEEEE. The V and J ends lost 0 bases and 4 bases respectively, with 17 bases between them. CDR3 sequence: CASSLVEGEGVYNEQFF. The CDR3 DNA reads as TGTGCCAGCAGCTTGGTTGAGGGGGAAGGGGTTTACAATGAGCAGTTCTTC.

This clonotype showed up many times. The chain recombines TRBV7-6 with TRBJ2-7; 10 bases are a match to TRBD2. The CDR3 is 17 amino acids. The junction had 9 bases not matched to a gene; V was cut back by 4 bases and J by 0 bases. The germline V gene encodes CDR1 SGHVS and CDR2 FNYEAQ. Here the CDR3 reads CASSSWTSGASSYEQYF. DNA for the CDR3: TGTGCCAGCAGCTCTTGGACTAGCGGAGCCAGCTCCTACGAGCAGTACTTC.

This clonotype was detected many times. In DNA, the CDR3 is TGTGCCAGCAGCCCTCAAAAAAGCGGATCCTACGAGCAGTACTTC. This gives the protein CASSPQKSGSYEQYF. The chain uses TRBV7-9 and TRBJ2-7; a possible D gene is TRBD2 (5 bases). Deletions cut 5 bases from V and 1 base from J, with 15 bases between. The length of the CDR3 is 15 residues. Germline CDR1 SEHNR, CDR2 FQNEAQ (reference sequence).

In its sample, this clonotype was seen a few times. The genes are TRBV29-1 and TRBJ2-1; a weak D match, TRBD2 (7 bases). The germline V gene has CDR1 SQVTM and CDR2 ANQGSEA. The V end lost 6 bases, the J end lost 0 bases, and 12 bases lay between the germline ends. The CDR3 has 14 residues. The CDR3 region has the DNA TGCAGCGTGGGGGGGGGGGCCTCCTACAATGAGCAGTTCTTC. Translation: CSVGGGASYNEQFF.

At least ten counts were recorded for this clonotype. The CDR3 DNA is TGCAGTGCTAGGGAGACCCGGGAAAAACTCTACGAGCAGTACTTC. Its protein product is CSARETREKLYEQYF. The chain is built from TRBV20-1 and TRBJ2-7; D perhaps matches TRBD2 (5 bases). The CDR3 extends over 15 amino acids. CDR1 is DFQATT and CDR2 is SNEGSKA in the germline V gene (reference sequence). Between the trimmed V and J ends, which lost 3 bases and 3 bases, there was a span of 18 bases.

This clonotype was detected ten times or more. This chain links TRBV24-1 with TRBJ2-1; perhaps TRBD1 as D (5 bases). CDR3 length equals 12 residues. Per germline, CDR1 KGHDR and CDR2 SFDVKD. Trimming removed 7 bases at V and 4 bases at J, with 7 bases between. The CDR3 sequence is CATSKGYNEQFF. The CDR3 region has the DNA TGTGCCACCAGCAAGGGGTACAATGAGCAGTTCTTC.

This clonotype was detected ten times or more. This chain uses TRBV28 with TRBJ2-3; D may match TRBD1 or TRBD2 (5 bases each). CDR1 is MDHEN, CDR2 SYDVKM, per germline. V lost 7 bases and J lost 3, with 11 bases in between. CDR3 length: 13 amino acids. CDR3 in amino acids: CASTEGLTDTQYF. CDR3 bases: TGTGCCAGCACAGAGGGGCTGACAGATACGCAGTATTTT.

The V call is TRBV27, the J call TRBJ2-2; TRBD2 aligns across 9 bases. Unmatched junction bases numbered 6, after V lost 4 bases and J lost 6 bases. The CDR3 extends over 15 amino acids. Per germline, CDR1 MNHEY and CDR2 SMNVEV (reference sequence). CDR3 DNA sequence: TGTGCCAGCAGTTCAGCGGGAGGACTGGCCGGGGAGCTGTTTTTT. Its protein product is CASSSAGGLAGELFF.

This clonotype was detected many times. The chain links TRBV7-9 to TRBJ2-7, with D uncertain. Germline V gives CDR1 SEHNR, CDR2 FQNEAQ (reference sequence). This CDR3 has 13 amino acids. V was clipped by 0 bases and J by 4 bases, with 7 bases between them. CDR3 DNA: TGTGCCAGCAGCTTAGCGGGCGTTTACGAGCAGTACTTC. This codes for CASSLAGVYEQYF.

This clonotype was seen at least ten times. The J gene is TRBJ2-5, the V gene TRBV6-2 or TRBV6-3; maybe TRBD1 (6 bases). The V gene lost 6 bases and the J gene lost 7 bases, with 9 bases spanning the gap. CDR3 length equals 11 residues. CDR1 MNHEY and CDR2 SVGEGT come from the germline V gene. The CDR3: CASSYRVTQYF. The CDR3, as DNA: TGTGCCAGCAGCTACAGGGTGACCCAGTACTTC.

In its sample, this clonotype was seen many times. The chain has TRBV11-2 and TRBJ2-5; 7 bases match TRBD1. The CDR3 spans 14 residues. Trimming at V came to 3 bases and at J to 5 bases, leaving 6 bases not matched to a gene. The V gene's germline CDR1 is SGHAT and CDR2 FQNNGV. The CDR3 loop is CASSLTGYEETQYF. CDR3 DNA: TGTGCCAGCAGCTTGACAGGGTATGAGGAGACCCAGTACTTC.

As to this clonotype: With a much larger clone just one base away, this may be a read error. The rearrangement links TRBV11-2 to TRBJ2-1; 11 nucleotides match TRBD1. The germline V gene encodes CDR1 SGHAT and CDR2 FQNNGV. This CDR3 has 16 amino acids. J gave up 7 bases and V 2 bases, and 7 bases lay outside the gene matches. This CDR3 reads CASSLHSGTGGNEQFF. CDR3 DNA sequence: TGTGCCAGCAGCTTACATTCTGGGACAGGGGGGAATGAGCAGTTCTTC.